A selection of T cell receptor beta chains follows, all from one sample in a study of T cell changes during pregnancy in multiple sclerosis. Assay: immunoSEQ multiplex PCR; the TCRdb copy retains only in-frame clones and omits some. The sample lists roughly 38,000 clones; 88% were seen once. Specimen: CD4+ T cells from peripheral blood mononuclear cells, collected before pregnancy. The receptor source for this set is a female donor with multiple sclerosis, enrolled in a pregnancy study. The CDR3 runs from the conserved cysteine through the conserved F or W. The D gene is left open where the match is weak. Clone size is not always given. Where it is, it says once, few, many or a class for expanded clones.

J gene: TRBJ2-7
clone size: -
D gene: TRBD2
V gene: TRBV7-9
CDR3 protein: CASSLLAAAYEQYF
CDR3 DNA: TGTGCCAGCAGCTTACTAGCGGCCGCCTACGAGCAGTACTTC

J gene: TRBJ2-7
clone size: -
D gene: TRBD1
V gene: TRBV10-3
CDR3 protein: CAITKDRDYEQYF
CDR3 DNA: TGTGCCATCACCAAAGACAGGGACTACGAGCAGTACTTC

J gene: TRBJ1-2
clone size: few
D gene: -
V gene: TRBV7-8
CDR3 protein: CASSLDLQSYGYTF
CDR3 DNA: TGTGCCAGCAGCTTAGACTTACAGTCCTATGGCTACACCTTC

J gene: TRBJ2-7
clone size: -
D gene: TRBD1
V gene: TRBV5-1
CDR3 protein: CASRSRDSSYEQYF
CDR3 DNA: TGCGCCAGCAGATCCCGGGACAGCTCCTACGAGCAGTACTTC

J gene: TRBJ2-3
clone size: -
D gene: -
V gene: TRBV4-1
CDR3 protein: CASSQGALDTQYF
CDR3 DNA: TGCGCCAGCAGCCAAGGGGCCCTCGATACGCAGTATTTT

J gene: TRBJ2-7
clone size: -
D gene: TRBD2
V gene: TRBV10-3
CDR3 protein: CATSNLAGSYEQYF
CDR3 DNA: TGTGCCACCTCAAATCTAGCGGGGTCCTACGAGCAGTACTTC

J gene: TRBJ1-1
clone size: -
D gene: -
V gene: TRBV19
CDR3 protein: CASSMGGGAEAFF
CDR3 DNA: TGTGCCAGTAGTATGGGGGGGGGCGCTGAAGCTTTCTTT

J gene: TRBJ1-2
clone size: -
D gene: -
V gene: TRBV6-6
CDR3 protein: CASSSQRGGLSGYTF
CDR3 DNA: TGTGCCAGCAGTTCTCAAAGGGGGGGGCTGTCTGGCTACACCTTC

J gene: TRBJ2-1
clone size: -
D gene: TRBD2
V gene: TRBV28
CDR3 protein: CASSGGGLGYNEQFF
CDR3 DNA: TGTGCCAGCAGTGGGGGGGGACTAGGGTACAATGAGCAGTTCTTC

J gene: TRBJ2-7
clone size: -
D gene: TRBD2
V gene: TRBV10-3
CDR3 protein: CAIRGEGTSGYTYEQYF
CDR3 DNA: TGTGCCATCAGGGGAGAGGGGACTAGCGGTTATACCTACGAGCAGTACTTC

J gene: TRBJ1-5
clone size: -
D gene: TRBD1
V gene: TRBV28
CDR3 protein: CASSIQGAVNQPQHF
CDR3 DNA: TGTGCCAGCAGTATACAGGGGGCGGTCAATCAGCCCCAGCATTTT

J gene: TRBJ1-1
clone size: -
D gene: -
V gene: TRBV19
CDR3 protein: CASSRAQTPMNTEAFF
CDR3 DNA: TGTGCCAGTAGCAGGGCTCAGACACCGATGAACACTGAAGCTTTCTTT

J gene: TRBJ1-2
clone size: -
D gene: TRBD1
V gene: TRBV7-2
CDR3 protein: CASRDPGQGGGYTF
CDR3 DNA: TGTGCCAGCAGGGATCCGGGACAGGGAGGTGGCTACACCTTC

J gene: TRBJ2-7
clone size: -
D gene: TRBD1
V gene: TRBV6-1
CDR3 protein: CASSDEGTGWYEQYF
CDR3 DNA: TGTGCCAGCAGTGATGAGGGGACAGGGTGGTACGAGCAGTACTTC

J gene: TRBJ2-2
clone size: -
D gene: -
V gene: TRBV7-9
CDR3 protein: CASSLRGADTGELFF
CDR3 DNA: TGTGCCAGCAGCTTACGAGGTGCAGACACCGGGGAGCTGTTTTTT

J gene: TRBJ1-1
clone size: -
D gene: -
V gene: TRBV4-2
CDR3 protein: CASASTGLNTEAFF
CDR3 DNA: TGTGCCAGCGCCTCTACAGGGCTGAACACTGAAGCTTTCTTT

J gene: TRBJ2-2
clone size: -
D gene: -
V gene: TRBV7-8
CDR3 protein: CASSSMTFPGELFF
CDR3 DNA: TGTGCCAGCAGCTCGATGACATTCCCCGGGGAGCTGTTTTTT

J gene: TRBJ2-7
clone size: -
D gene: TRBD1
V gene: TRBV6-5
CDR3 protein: CASRRGQFYEQYF
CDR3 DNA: TGTGCCAGCAGAAGGGGACAGTTCTACGAGCAGTACTTC

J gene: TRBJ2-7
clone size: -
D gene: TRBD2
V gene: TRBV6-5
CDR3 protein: CASSGGAGAGEQYF
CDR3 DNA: TGTGCCAGCAGCGGGGGGGCGGGAGCTGGAGAGCAGTACTTC

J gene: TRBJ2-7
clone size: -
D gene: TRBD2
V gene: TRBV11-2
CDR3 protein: CASSFRILAGGVEEQYF
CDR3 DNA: TGTGCCAGCAGCTTCAGGATCCTAGCGGGAGGAGTAGAGGAGCAGTACTTC

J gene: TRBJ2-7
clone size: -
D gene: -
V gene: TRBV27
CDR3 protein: CASSGNGLPYEQYF
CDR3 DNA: TGTGCCAGCAGCGGGAACGGGTTACCCTACGAGCAGTACTTC

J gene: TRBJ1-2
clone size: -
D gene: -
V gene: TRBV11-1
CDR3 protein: CASSLSVGGYTF
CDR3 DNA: TGTGCCAGCAGCCTTAGCGTTGGCGGCTACACCTTC

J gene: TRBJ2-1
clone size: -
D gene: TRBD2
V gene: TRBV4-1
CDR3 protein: CASSQGPAAGAYNEQFF
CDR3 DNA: TGCGCCAGCAGCCAAGGCCCGGCGGCGGGAGCGTACAATGAGCAGTTCTTC

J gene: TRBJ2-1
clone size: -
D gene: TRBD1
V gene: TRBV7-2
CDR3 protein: CASSPRSAGTGGTYNEQFF
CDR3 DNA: TGTGCCAGCAGCCCTCGATCGGCGGGGACAGGGGGGACCTACAATGAGCAGTTCTTC

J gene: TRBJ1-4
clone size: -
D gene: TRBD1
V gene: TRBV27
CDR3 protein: CASSSSSGTGEKLFF
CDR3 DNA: TGTGCCAGCAGTTCCTCATCCGGGACAGGGGAAAAACTGTTTTTT

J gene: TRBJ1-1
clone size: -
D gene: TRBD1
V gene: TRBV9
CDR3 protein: CASSDGQGHTEAFF
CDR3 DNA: TGTGCCAGCAGCGACGGACAGGGTCACACTGAAGCTTTCTTT

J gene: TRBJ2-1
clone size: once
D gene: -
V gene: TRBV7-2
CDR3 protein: CASSVLSAGEQFF
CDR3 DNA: TGTGCCAGCAGCGTCTTAAGCGCGGGTGAGCAGTTCTTC

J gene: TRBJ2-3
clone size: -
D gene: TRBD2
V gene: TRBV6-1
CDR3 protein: CASSSLAGDTDTQYF
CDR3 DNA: TGTGCCAGCAGCTCACTAGCGGGAGATACAGATACGCAGTATTTT

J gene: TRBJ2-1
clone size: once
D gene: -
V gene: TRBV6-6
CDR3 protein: CASSQDPSYNEQFF
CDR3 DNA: TGTGCCAGCAGCCAGGATCCCTCCTACAATGAGCAGTTCTTC

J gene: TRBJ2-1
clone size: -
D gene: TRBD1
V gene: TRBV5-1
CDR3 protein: CASSSGTVYNEQFF
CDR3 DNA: TGCGCCAGCAGCTCCGGGACAGTATACAATGAGCAGTTCTTC

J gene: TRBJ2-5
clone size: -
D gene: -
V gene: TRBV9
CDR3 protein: CASSVGVSGLETQYF
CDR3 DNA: TGTGCCAGCAGCGTCGGGGTTAGCGGTTTGGAGACCCAGTACTTC

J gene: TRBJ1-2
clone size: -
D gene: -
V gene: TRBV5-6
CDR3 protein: CASSLFGGLEDYGYTF
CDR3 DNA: TGTGCCAGCAGCTTGTTTGGGGGGTTGGAGGACTATGGCTACACCTTC

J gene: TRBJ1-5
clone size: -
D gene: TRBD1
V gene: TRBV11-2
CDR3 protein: CASSLDRGQGGQPQHF
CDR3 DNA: TGTGCCAGCAGCTTAGATCGGGGACAGGGGGGTCAGCCCCAGCATTTT

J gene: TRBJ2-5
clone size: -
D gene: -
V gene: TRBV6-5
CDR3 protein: CATRSGGSVKTQYF
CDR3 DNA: TGTGCCACCCGGAGCGGAGGGTCCGTCAAGACCCAGTACTTC

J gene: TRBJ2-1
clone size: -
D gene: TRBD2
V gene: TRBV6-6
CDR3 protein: CASSYSPSGYNEQFF
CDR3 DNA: TGTGCCAGCAGTTACTCCCCTAGCGGCTACAATGAGCAGTTCTTC

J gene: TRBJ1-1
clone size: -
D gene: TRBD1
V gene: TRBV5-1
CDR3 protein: CASRLTRDSVKPNTEAFF
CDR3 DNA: TGCGCCAGCAGGCTTACTCGGGACAGCGTTAAACCGAACACTGAAGCTTTCTTT

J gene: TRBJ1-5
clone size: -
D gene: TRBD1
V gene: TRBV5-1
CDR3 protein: CASSLGGTGGPQPQHF
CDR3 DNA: TGCGCCAGCAGCTTGGGGGGGACAGGGGGCCCTCAGCCCCAGCATTTT

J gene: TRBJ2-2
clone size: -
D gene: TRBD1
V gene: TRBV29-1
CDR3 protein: CSVAWDRNTGELFF
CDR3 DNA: TGCAGCGTTGCCTGGGACAGGAACACCGGGGAGCTGTTTTTT

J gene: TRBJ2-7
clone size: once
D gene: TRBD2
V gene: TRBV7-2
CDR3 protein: CASSLELAGAYEQYF
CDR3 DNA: TGTGCCAGCAGCTTAGAGCTAGCGGGAGCCTACGAGCAGTACTTC

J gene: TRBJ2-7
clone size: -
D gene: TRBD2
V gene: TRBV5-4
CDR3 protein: CASSLDGRRERSYEQYF
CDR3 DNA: TGTGCCAGCAGCTTGGATGGGAGGCGGGAGCGCTCCTACGAGCAGTACTTC

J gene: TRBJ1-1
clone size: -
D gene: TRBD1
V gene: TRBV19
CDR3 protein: CASHRGTEAFF
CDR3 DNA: TGTGCCAGTCACAGGGGCACTGAAGCTTTCTTT

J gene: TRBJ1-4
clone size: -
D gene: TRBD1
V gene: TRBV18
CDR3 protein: CASSGTGGDEKLFF
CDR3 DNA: TGTGCCAGCTCAGGGACAGGGGGCGATGAAAAACTGTTTTTT

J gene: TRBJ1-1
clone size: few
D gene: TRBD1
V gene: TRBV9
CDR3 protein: CASSAAWDRGYTEAFF
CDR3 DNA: TGTGCCAGCAGCGCGGCCTGGGACAGGGGTTACACTGAAGCTTTCTTT

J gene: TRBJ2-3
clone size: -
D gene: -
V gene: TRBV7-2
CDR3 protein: CASSSPWDSPDTQYF
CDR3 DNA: TGTGCCAGCAGCTCCCCCTGGGACTCTCCGGATACGCAGTATTTT

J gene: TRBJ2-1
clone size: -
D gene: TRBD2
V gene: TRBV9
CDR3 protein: CASSHRTSGNNEQFF
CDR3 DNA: TGTGCCAGCAGCCACCGGACTAGCGGGAACAATGAGCAGTTCTTC

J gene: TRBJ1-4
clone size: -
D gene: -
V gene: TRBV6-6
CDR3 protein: CASSRDIDEKLFF
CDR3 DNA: TGTGCCAGCAGTCGGGACATAGATGAAAAACTGTTTTTT

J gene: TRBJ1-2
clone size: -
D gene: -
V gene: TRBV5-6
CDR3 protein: CASRLRAQGKLNGYTF
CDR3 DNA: TGTGCCAGCAGGTTAAGGGCACAGGGAAAGTTAAATGGCTACACCTTC

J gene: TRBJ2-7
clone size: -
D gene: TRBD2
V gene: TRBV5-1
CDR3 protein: CASSLAPSGSYEQYF
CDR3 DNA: TGCGCCAGCAGCTTGGCTCCTAGCGGGAGCTACGAGCAGTACTTC

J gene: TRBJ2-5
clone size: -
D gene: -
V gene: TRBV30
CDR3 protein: CAWSARQETQYF
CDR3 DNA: TGTGCCTGGAGTGCACGGCAAGAGACCCAGTACTTC

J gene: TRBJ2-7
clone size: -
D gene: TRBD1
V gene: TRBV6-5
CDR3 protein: CASSYSPGQALKYF
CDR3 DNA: TGTGCCAGCAGTTATTCTCCGGGACAGGCCCTTAAGTACTTC

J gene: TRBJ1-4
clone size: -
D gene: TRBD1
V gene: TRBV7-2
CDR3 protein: CASSLRTGNEKLFF
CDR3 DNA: TGTGCCAGCAGCTTGAGGACAGGGAATGAAAAACTGTTTTTT

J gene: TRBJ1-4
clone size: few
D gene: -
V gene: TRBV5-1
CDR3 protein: CASSLEHNEKLFF
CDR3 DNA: TGCGCCAGCAGCTTGGAACACAATGAAAAACTGTTTTTT